The clone carrying this T cell receptor (beta chain) appeared once. The antigen is not known. The sample has other DNA sequences that encode this CDR3 too. Terminally differentiated effector memory CD45RA+ cells were left out of the naive CD8 fraction, which was CD45RO-negative and positively selected for CCR7. CDR1 and CDR2 (germline): MNHEY, SMNVEV (reference sequence). Trimming removed 2 bases from V and 3 bases from J, with 7 bases in between. The CDR3 extends over 14 amino acids. The data derive from a study of shared clonotypes between healthy human individuals. Findings and caveats of the study: The sole specimen, blood, was sampled, and tissue repertoires likely differ. Of the naive CD4 clonotypes, roughly 5% were shared across a handful of donors. Non-shared clonotypes displayed generation probabilities falling below those of clonotypes present in all four donors.

The protocol was immunoSEQ multiplex PCR, while the TCRdb copy is restricted to in-frame clones and leaves out a portion. The table has 550,000 to 650,000 clones, approximately 96% seen once. This rearrangement joins TRBV27 to TRBJ2-2, with TRBD1 as a possible D gene (5 bases). What was sequenced was naive CD8+ T cells sorted from blood. This TCR was sampled from a woman in her twenties or thirties in good health. Here the CDR3 DNA reads TGTGCCAGCAGTTTAATAGGGGACACCGGGGAGCTGTTTTTT. Protein product: CASSLIGDTGELFF.